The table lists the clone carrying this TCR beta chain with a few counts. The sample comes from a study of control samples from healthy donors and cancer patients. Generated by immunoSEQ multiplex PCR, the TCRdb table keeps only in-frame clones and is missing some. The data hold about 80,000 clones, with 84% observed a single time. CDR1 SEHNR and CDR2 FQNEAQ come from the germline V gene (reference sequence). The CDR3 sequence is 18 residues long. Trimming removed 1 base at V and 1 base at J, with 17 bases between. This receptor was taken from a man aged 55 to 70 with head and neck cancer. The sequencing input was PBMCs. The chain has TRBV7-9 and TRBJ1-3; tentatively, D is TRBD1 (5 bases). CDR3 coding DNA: TGTGCCAGCAGCTTAGATAGGGAGGGGAGAAGTTCTGGAAACACCATATATTTT. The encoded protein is CASSLDREGRSSGNTIYF.